This T cell receptor (beta chain) was recorded in a study of CD8 T cells in Susac syndrome. Germline V gene data show CDR1 as DFQATT and CDR2 as SNEGSKA (reference sequence). The J segment lost 8 bases and the V segment lost 3 bases, leaving 6 bases of the junction unmatched. There are 13 residues in the CDR3. cDNA came from about 0.51 to 1 ug RNA primed by random hexamers. In TCRdb, the immunoSEQ multiplex PCR reads were re-called with MiXCR into one record per CDR3 protein. Of some 200,000 distinct CDR3 sequences listed, about 94% are singletons. Sequencing was carried out using CD4+ T cells from PBMCs. The chain uses TRBV20-1 and TRBJ1-2; 10 nucleotides align to TRBD1. The receptor's source is a human donor in good health. The CDR3 DNA follows: TGCAGTGCTAGTTCGGACAGGGGGGACGGCTACACCTTC. Its protein product is CSASSDRGDGYTF.